The subject of this entry is one T cell receptor beta chain. CD45RO-negative, CCR7-positively selected cells formed the naive CD8 fraction, excluding terminally differentiated effector memory CD45RA+ cells. This sample is drawn from a study of shared clonotypes between healthy human individuals. Assay: immunoSEQ multiplex PCR; the TCRdb copy retains only in-frame clones and omits some. The sample holds some 2,000,000 clones, about 94% seen once. This CDR3 spans 15 amino acids. The J segment lost 5 bases and the V segment lost 3 bases, leaving 6 bases of the junction unmatched. Germline V gives CDR1 LNHDA, CDR2 SQIVND (reference sequence).

The rearrangement joins TRBV19 to TRBJ1-5, with 8 bases fitting TRBD1. Sequenced sample: naive CD8+ T cells sorted from blood. The TCR was taken from a man aged 18-30 years in good health. The CDR3 sequence: CASSMGGQGHQPQHF. The CDR3 bases are TGTGCCAGTAGTATGGGTGGACAGGGCCATCAGCCCCAGCATTTT.